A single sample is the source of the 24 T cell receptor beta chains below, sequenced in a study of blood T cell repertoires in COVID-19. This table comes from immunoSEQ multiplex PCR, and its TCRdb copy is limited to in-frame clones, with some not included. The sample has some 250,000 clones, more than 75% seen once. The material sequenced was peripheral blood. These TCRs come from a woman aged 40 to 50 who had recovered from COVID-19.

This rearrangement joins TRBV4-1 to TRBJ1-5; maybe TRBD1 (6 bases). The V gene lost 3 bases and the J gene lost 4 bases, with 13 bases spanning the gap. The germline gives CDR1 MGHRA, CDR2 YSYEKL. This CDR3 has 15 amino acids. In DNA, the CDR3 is TGCGCCAGCAGCCAGAACGGGGGGGCTAATCAGCCCCAGCATTTT. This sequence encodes CASSQNGGANQPQHF.

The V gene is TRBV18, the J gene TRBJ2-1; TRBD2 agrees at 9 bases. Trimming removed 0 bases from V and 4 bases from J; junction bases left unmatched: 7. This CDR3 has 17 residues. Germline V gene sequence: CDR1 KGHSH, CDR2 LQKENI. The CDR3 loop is CASSPPLGGRGYNEQFF. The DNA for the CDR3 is TGTGCCAGCTCACCACCCCTAGGCGGGAGGGGGTACAATGAGCAGTTCTTC.

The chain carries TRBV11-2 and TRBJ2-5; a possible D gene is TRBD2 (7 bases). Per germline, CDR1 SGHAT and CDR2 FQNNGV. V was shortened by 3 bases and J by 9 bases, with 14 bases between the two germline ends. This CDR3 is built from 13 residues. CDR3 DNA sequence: TGTGCCAGCAGCTTGGGGGGGCCTGGGCCCCAGTACTTC. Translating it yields CASSLGGPGPQYF.

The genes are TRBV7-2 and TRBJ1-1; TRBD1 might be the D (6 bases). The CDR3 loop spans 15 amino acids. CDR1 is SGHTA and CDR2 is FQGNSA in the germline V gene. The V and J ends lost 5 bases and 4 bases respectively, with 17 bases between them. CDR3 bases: TGTGCCAGCAGCATATGGGGGGGCGCCTCCACTGAAGCTTTCTTT. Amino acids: CASSIWGGASTEAFF.

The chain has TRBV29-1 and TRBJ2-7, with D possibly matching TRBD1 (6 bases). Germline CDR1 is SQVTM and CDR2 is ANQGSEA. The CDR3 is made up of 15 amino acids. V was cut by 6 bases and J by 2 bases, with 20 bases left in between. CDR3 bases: TGCAGCGTCCGAGGGGCCAGGGGAGAGCCCTACGAGCAGTACTTC. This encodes CSVRGARGEPYEQYF.

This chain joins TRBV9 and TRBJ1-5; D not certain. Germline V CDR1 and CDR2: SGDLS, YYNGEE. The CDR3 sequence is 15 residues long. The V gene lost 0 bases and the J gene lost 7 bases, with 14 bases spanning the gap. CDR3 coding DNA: TGTGCCAGCAGCGTAGCTCTGGACTTGGGGCAGCCCCAGCATTTT. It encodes CASSVALDLGQPQHF.

CDR3 nucleotide sequence: TGTGCCAGCTCACCGCGGGTATTGGCCAAAAACATTCAGTACTTC. Residues: CASSPRVLAKNIQYF. The chain is built from TRBV18 and TRBJ2-4; possibly TRBD2 for D (5 bases). Germline V gives CDR1 KGHSH, CDR2 LQKENI. V lost 3 bases to trimming and J lost 1 base, with 10 bases between them. There are 15 residues in the CDR3.

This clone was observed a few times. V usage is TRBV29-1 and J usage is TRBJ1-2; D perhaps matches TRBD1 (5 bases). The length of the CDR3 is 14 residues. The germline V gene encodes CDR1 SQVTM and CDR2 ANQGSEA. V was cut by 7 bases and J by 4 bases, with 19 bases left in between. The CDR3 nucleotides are TGCAGCGCCGCGGGCGGGGGTCCCTCCTATGGCTACACCTTC. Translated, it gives CSAAGGGPSYGYTF.

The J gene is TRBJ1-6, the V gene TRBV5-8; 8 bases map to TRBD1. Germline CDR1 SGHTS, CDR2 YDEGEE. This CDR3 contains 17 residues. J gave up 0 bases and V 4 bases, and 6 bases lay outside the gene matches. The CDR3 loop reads CASSPRTGSSYNSPLHF. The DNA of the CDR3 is TGTGCCAGCAGCCCCAGGACAGGGAGCTCCTATAATTCACCCCTCCACTTT.

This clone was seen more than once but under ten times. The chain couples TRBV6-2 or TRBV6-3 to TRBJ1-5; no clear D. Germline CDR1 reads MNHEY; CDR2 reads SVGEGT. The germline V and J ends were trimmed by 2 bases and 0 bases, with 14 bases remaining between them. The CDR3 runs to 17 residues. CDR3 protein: CASSYVGSADSNQPQHF. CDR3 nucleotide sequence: TGTGCCAGCAGTTACGTCGGGTCCGCCGATAGCAATCAGCCCCAGCATTTT.

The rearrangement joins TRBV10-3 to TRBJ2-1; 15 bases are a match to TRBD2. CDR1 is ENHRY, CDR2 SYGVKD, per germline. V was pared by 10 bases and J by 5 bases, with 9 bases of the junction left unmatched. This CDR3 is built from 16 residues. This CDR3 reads CATHGTSGRKHNEQFF. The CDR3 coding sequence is TGTGCCACCCACGGGACTAGCGGGAGGAAACACAATGAGCAGTTCTTC.

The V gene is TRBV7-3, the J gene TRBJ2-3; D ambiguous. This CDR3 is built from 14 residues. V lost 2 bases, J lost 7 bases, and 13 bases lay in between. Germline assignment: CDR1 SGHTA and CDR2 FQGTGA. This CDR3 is CASSLEFSTHTQYF. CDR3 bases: TGTGCCAGCAGCTTAGAGTTTAGCACCCATACGCAGTATTTT.

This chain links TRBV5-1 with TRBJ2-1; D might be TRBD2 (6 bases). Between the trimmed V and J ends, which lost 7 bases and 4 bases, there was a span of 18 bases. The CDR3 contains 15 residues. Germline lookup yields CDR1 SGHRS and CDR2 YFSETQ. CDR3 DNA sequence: TGCGCCAGCGCCCAGGGCCGGGGGTCTTACAATGAGCAGTTCTTC. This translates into CASAQGRGSYNEQFF.

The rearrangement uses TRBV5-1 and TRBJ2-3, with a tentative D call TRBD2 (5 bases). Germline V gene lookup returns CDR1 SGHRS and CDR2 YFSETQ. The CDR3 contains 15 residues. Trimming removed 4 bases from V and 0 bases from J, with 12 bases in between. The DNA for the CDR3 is TGCGCCAGCAGCCCCGGACTGCCTAGCACAGATACGCAGTATTTT. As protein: CASSPGLPSTDTQYF.

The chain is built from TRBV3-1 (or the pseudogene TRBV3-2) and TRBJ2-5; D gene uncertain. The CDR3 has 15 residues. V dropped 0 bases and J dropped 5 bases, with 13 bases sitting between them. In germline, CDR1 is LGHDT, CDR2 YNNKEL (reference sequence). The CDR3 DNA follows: TGTGCCAGCAGCCAAGACCCCGTGGCGGCGGAGACCCAGTACTTC. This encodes CASSQDPVAAETQYF.

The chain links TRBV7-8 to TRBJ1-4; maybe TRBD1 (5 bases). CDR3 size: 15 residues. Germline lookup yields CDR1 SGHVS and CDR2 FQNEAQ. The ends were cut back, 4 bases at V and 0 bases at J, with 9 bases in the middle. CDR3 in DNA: TGTGCCAGCAGCTCCAGGGTCGCAACTAATGAAAAACTGTTTTTT. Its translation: CASSSRVATNEKLFF.

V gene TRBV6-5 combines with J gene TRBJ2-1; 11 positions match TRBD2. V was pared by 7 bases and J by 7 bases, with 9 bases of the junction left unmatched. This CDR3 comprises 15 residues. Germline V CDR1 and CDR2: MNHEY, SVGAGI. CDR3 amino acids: CASTPLVAGGNEQFF. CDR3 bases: TGTGCCAGCACCCCCCTGGTAGCGGGGGGGAATGAGCAGTTCTTC.

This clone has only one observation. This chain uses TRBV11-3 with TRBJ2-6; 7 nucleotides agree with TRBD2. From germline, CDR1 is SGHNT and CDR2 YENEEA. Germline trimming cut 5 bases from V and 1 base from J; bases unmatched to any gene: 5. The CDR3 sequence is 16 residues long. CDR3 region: CASSPGGGSGANVLTF. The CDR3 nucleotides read TGTGCCAGCAGCCCGGGGGGTGGTTCTGGGGCCAACGTCCTGACTTTC.

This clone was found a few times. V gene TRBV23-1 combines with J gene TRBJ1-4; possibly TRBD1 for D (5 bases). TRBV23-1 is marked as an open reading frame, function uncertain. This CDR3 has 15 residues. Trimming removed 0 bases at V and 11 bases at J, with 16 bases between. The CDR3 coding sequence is TGCGCCAGCAGTCAATCGATCGGGCCACGGGGGAAACTGTTTTTT. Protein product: CASSQSIGPRGKLFF.

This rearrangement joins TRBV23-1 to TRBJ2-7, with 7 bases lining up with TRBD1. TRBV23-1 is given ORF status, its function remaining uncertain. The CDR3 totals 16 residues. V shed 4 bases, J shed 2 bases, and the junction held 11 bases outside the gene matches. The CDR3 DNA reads TGCGCCAGCAGTCCATGTCCCGGGACAGCGCCCTACGAGCAGTACTTC. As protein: CASSPCPGTAPYEQYF.

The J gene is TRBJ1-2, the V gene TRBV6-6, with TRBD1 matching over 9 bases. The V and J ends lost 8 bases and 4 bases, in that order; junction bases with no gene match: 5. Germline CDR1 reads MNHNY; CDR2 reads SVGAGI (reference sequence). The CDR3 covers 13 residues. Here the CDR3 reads CASGQGWTYGYTF. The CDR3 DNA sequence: TGTGCCAGCGGACAGGGGTGGACCTATGGCTACACCTTC.

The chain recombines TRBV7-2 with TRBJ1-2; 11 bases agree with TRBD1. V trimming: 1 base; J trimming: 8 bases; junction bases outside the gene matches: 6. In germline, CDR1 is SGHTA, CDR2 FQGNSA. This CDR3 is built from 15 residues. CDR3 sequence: CASSLGTGGAGGYTF. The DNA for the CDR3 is TGTGCCAGCAGCTTAGGGACAGGGGGCGCTGGGGGCTACACCTTC.

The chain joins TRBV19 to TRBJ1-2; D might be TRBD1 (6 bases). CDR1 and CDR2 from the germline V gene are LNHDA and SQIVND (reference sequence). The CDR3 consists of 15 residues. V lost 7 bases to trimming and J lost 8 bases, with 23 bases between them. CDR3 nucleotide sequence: TGTGCCAGTACGCCGGCGGCAGGGAGGGGGAGGGGCTACACCTTC. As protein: CASTPAAGRGRGYTF.

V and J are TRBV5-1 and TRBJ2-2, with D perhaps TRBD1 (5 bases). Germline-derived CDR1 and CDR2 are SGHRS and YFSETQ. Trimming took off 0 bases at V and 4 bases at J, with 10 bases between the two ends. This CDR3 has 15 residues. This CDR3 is CASSLGPGSTGELFF. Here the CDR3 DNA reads TGCGCCAGCAGCTTGGGCCCAGGGTCCACCGGGGAGCTGTTTTTT.